This T cell receptor (beta chain) originates from a study of cytomegalovirus exposure and HLA in healthy donors. The CDR3 loop spans 15 amino acids. CDR1 is LNHDA and CDR2 is SQIVND in the germline V gene (reference sequence). With 3 bases removed from V and 0 bases from J, the gap between germline ends came to 9 bases. Vbeta (60) and Jbeta (13) primers were used in the PCR. Here immunoSEQ multiplex PCR was the method, and the copy in TCRdb shows in-frame clones only, minus some. This sample carries about 180,000 clones, 80% of them seen once, and the ten largest clones take around 5.7%. This TCR came from a man in his forties in good health and CMV-seronegative. This chain links TRBV19 with TRBJ1-3; D is ambiguous. The material sequenced was PBMCs. The CDR3 reads CASSMRAVSGNTIYF. The CDR3 DNA reads TGTGCCAGTAGTATGAGGGCGGTCTCTGGAAACACCATATATTTT.